The 29 T cell receptor beta chains listed next were all sequenced from one sample in a study of technical replicates of blood from a handful of donors. The protocol was immunoSEQ multiplex PCR, while the TCRdb copy is restricted to in-frame clones and leaves out a portion. The sample lists tens of thousands of clones; approximately 94% were seen once. Source material: T cells isolated from PBMCs. All receptors derive from a human donor in good health.

The chain uses TRBV6-5 and TRBJ1-2; 9 bases are a match to TRBD1. The trim removed 2 bases at V and 4 bases at J, leaving 8 bases unmatched. In germline, CDR1 is MNHEY, CDR2 SVGAGI. This CDR3 is built from 16 residues. The DNA of the CDR3 is TGTGCCAGCAGTTACCTGACAGGGGGAGCGATCTATGGCTACACCTTC. It codes for CASSYLTGGAIYGYTF.

The V gene is TRBV7-2, the J gene TRBJ1-2; 8 bases line up with TRBD1. Germline values: CDR1 SGHTA, CDR2 FQGNSA. V lost 5 bases to trimming and J lost 5 bases; unmatched junction nucleotides: 4. The CDR3 is 13 amino acids. CDR3 nucleotide sequence: TGTGCCAGCAGCCTGGACAGGGAGTATGGCTACACCTTC. This gives the protein CASSLDREYGYTF. The full variable domain, its missing parts supplied by reference TRBV7-2 and TRBJ1-2, is GAGVSQSPSNKVTEKGKDVELRCDPISGHTALYWYRQSLGQGLEFLIYFQGNSAPDKSGLPSDRFSAERTGGSVSTLTIQRTQQEDSAVYLCASSLDREYGYTFGSGTRLTVV.

V gene TRBV5-1 combines with J gene TRBJ2-1; 7 nucleotides line up with TRBD2. Germline-derived CDR1 and CDR2 are SGHRS and YFSETQ. This CDR3 region has 15 residues. J gave up 1 base and V 0 bases, and 1 base lay outside the gene matches. As DNA, the CDR3 is TGCGCCAGCAGCTTGGTCGGGGGGTCCTACAATGAGCAGTTCTTC. Its protein product is CASSLVGGSYNEQFF.

The chain is built from TRBV7-9 and TRBJ1-3; D might be TRBD1 (6 bases). Per the germline V gene, CDR1 is SEHNR and CDR2 is FQNEAQ (reference sequence). CDR3 length equals 14 residues. The ends were cut back, 2 bases at V and 8 bases at J, with 13 bases in the middle. CDR3 DNA: TGTGCCAGCAGCTTAACTTACAGGGCGCACACCATATATTTT. This gives the protein CASSLTYRAHTIYF.

The chain combines TRBV5-6 with TRBJ2-7; the match to TRBD2 covers 9 bases. Germline CDR1 is SGHDT and CDR2 is YYEEEE. After removal of 0 bases from V and 3 bases from J, the junction contained 10 bases not matched to a gene. This CDR3 region has 17 residues. CDR3 loop: CASSLESLLAGYYEQYF. Here the CDR3 DNA reads TGTGCCAGCAGCTTGGAGTCTTTACTAGCGGGTTACTACGAGCAGTACTTC.

The rearrangement links TRBV5-1 to TRBJ1-1; TRBD1 matches at 7 bases. CDR3 length: 16 residues. The germline gives CDR1 SGHRS, CDR2 YFSETQ. The junction had 10 bases not matched to a gene; V was cut back by 5 bases and J by 0 bases. The CDR3 reads CASRGPSGTVNTEAFF. The CDR3 DNA follows: TGCGCCAGCAGGGGCCCCTCCGGGACAGTGAACACTGAAGCTTTCTTT.

This chain connects TRBV7-2 to TRBJ2-1, with 7 bases identical to TRBD1. V was clipped by 5 bases and J by 5 bases; unmatched bases: 9. The CDR3 is made up of 15 amino acids. Germline V lookup: CDR1 SGHTA, CDR2 FQGNSA. CDR3 in amino acids: CASSILGGYNNEQFF. In DNA, the CDR3 is TGTGCCAGCAGCATCTTAGGGGGCTATAACAATGAGCAGTTCTTC.

The V and J genes are TRBV7-5 and TRBJ1-2; no check of the table's D call, TRBD1, against the DNA was made. TRBV7-5 is listed as a pseudogene. The CDR3 covers 17 residues. CDR3 amino acids: CARSLAFDRAISYGYTF. Written as DNA, the CDR3 is TGTGCCAGAAGCTTAGCGTTTGACAGGGCAATCTCCTATGGCTACACCTTC.

This chain connects TRBV6-5 to TRBJ1-4; 7 nucleotides agree with TRBD1. CDR1 MNHEY and CDR2 SVGAGI come from the germline V gene. The CDR3 loop spans 14 amino acids. The trim removed 6 bases at V and 6 bases at J, leaving 7 bases unmatched. CDR3 nucleotide sequence: TGTGCCAGCAGCCGATACAGGGGTGATGAAAAACTGTTTTTT. Translation gives CASSRYRGDEKLFF.

The chain joins TRBV7-2 to TRBJ2-7; D gene ambiguous. The V and J ends lost 5 bases and 0 bases respectively, with 11 bases between them. Germline values: CDR1 SGHTA, CDR2 FQGNSA. The CDR3 totals 14 residues. In nucleotides, the CDR3 is TGTGCCAGCAGCCGCCCTTTTAGCTCCTACGAGCAGTACTTC. This translates into CASSRPFSSYEQYF.

The V gene is TRBV7-9, the J gene TRBJ2-7, with 9 bases fitting TRBD1. The junction had 3 bases not matched to a gene; V was cut back by 5 bases and J by 1 base. CDR3 size: 14 residues. Per the germline V gene, CDR1 is SEHNR and CDR2 is FQNEAQ (reference sequence). CDR3 DNA sequence: TGTGCCAGCAGCACCGGGACAGGGTCCTACGAGCAGTACTTC. This gives the protein CASSTGTGSYEQYF.

The V call is TRBV11-2, the J call TRBJ1-1, with no clear D. The germline V gene has CDR1 SGHAT and CDR2 FQNNGV. The CDR3 totals 14 residues. The V and J ends lost 1 base and 4 bases respectively, with 10 bases between them. CDR3 residues: CASSLVLGSTEAFF. DNA of the CDR3: TGTGCCAGCAGCTTAGTTTTGGGGAGCACTGAAGCTTTCTTT.

This rearrangement joins TRBV7-6 to TRBJ2-3, with 11 bases that match TRBD1. Germline trimming cut 4 bases from V and 4 bases from J; bases unmatched to any gene: 4. Germline CDR1 reads SGHVS; CDR2 reads FNYEAQ. CDR3 length: 15 amino acids. The CDR3 bases are TGTGCCAGCAGCTCCGGGACAGGGGGATCAGATACGCAGTATTTT. This sequence encodes CASSSGTGGSDTQYF.

The chain joins TRBV19 to TRBJ1-4; the D gene is possibly TRBD1 (5 bases). CDR1 and CDR2 (germline): LNHDA, SQIVND (reference sequence). CDR3 length: 13 amino acids. Trimming took 3 bases from V and 8 from J, leaving 10 bases between them. CDR3 sequence (DNA): TGTGCCAGTAGTATCCAGGGAGGGGAAAAACTGTTTTTT. It encodes CASSIQGGEKLFF.

This clone was detected only once. This chain links TRBV4-2 with TRBJ2-7; no clear D. The germline V gene encodes CDR1 LGHNA and CDR2 YNFKEQ. V dropped 1 base and J dropped 4 bases, with 5 bases sitting between them. The CDR3 has 12 residues. The CDR3 DNA reads TGTGCCAGCAGCCAAGCGGGTTACGAGCAGTACTTC. Translation gives CASSQAGYEQYF.

The J gene is TRBJ1-5, the V gene TRBV7-2; D is undetermined. V was trimmed by 3 bases and J by 5 bases, leaving 11 bases between them. Germline V gene data show CDR1 as SGHTA and CDR2 as FQGNSA. The CDR3 runs 14 residues. CDR3 nucleotides: TGTGCCAGCAGCTTCCGAGAGGGATATCAGCCCCAGCATTTT. It yields the protein CASSFREGYQPQHF.

The genes are TRBV7-2 and TRBJ1-1; tentatively, D is TRBD1 (6 bases). Per germline, CDR1 SGHTA and CDR2 FQGNSA. V was cut by 1 base and J by 5 bases, with 11 bases left in between. The CDR3 runs 14 residues. The CDR3 loop reads CASSLGGPNTEAFF. CDR3 in DNA: TGTGCCAGCAGCTTAGGGGGGCCGAATACTGAAGCTTTCTTT.

This chain joins TRBV9 and TRBJ2-1; D not certain. V lost 3 bases and J lost 0, with 13 bases in between. Germline V gene lookup returns CDR1 SGDLS and CDR2 YYNGEE. The CDR3 totals 16 residues. This chain's CDR3 is CASSARMIGSYNEQFF. CDR3 nucleotides: TGTGCCAGCAGCGCTAGGATGATCGGCTCCTACAATGAGCAGTTCTTC.

The chain joins TRBV7-9 to TRBJ2-7; no firm D call. V was clipped by 6 bases and J by 0 bases, with 15 bases between them. Germline-derived CDR1 and CDR2 are SEHNR and FQNEAQ (reference sequence). This CDR3 is 15 amino acids long. This chain's CDR3 is CASRHTQSSSYEQYF. The CDR3 nucleotides read TGTGCCAGCAGGCATACGCAGTCAAGCTCCTACGAGCAGTACTTC. Full variable domain (rest looked up from reference TRBV7-9 and TRBJ2-7): DTGVSQNPRHKITKRGQNVTFRCDPISEHNRLYWYRQTLGQGPEFLTYFQNEAQLEKSRLLSDRFSAERPKGSFSTLEIQRTEQGDSAMYLCASRHTQSSSYEQYFGPGTRLTVT.

The chain carries TRBV29-1 and TRBJ1-3; 10 positions agree with TRBD1. This CDR3 region has 13 residues. Germline assignment: CDR1 SQVTM and CDR2 ANQGSEA. Trimming cost V 3 bases and J 5 bases; bases outside gene matches: 1. CDR3 DNA sequence: TGCAGCGTTGAGACAGGGGGCCGAAACACCATATATTTT. This codes for CSVETGGRNTIYF.

J is TRBJ2-2 and V is TRBV12-5, with TRBD2 matching over 12 bases. The length of the CDR3 is 19 residues. The V segment lost 7 bases and the J segment 1 base; nucleotides outside the gene matches: 13. Germline V lookup: CDR1 LGHNT, CDR2 FRNRAP. The CDR3 is CASARRLAGGPENTGELFF. As DNA, the CDR3 is TGTGCTAGTGCTAGGCGGCTAGCGGGAGGGCCAGAGAACACCGGGGAGCTGTTTTTT.

The chain couples TRBV28 to TRBJ1-5; D may be TRBD1 (5 bases). Between the trimmed V and J ends, which lost 5 bases and 0 bases, there was a span of 14 bases. This CDR3 is 16 amino acids long. CDR1 is MDHEN, CDR2 SYDVKM, per germline. CDR3 coding DNA: TGTGCCAGCAGTCTCCAGACAGCCCATAGCAATCAGCCCCAGCATTTT. Protein: CASSLQTAHSNQPQHF.

The rearrangement uses TRBV10-2 and TRBJ2-4; 7 positions agree with TRBD1. The CDR3 extends over 23 amino acids. V shed 2 bases, J shed 0 bases, and the junction held 25 bases outside the gene matches. The germline gives CDR1 WSHSY, CDR2 SAAADI. The CDR3 region is CASSESVWPDRDLRRIAKNIQYF. The CDR3 bases are TGCGCCAGCAGTGAGAGCGTGTGGCCAGACAGGGATCTTCGGAGGATAGCCAAAAACATTCAGTACTTC.

The chain recombines TRBV10-2 with TRBJ2-1; D uncertain. Germline V gene data show CDR1 as WSHSY and CDR2 as SAAADI. CDR3 length: 15 amino acids. Trimming cost V 2 bases and J 2 bases, with 10 bases left between them. As DNA, the CDR3 is TGCGCCAGCAGTGAGCCGCGGTTGCCCTACAATGAGCAGTTCTTC. It translates to CASSEPRLPYNEQFF.

This chain uses TRBV29-1 with TRBJ1-5, with 8 bases lining up with TRBD1. This CDR3 region has 15 residues. Unmatched junction bases numbered 5, after V lost 1 base and J lost 3 bases. Germline loops: CDR1 SQVTM, CDR2 ANQGSEA. CDR3 DNA sequence: TGCAGCGTTGAAGTTCGGACAGGGAACAATCAGCCCCAGCATTTT. As protein: CSVEVRTGNNQPQHF.

The rearrangement links TRBV5-1 to TRBJ2-3; D perhaps matches TRBD1 (6 bases). Between the trimmed V and J ends, which lost 6 bases and 3 bases, there was a span of 11 bases. Germline CDR1 and CDR2: SGHRS and YFSETQ. The CDR3 runs 13 residues. In nucleotides, the CDR3 is TGCGCCAGCAAACGGACAGCAACAGATACGCAGTATTTT. Translation gives CASKRTATDTQYF.

The chain combines TRBV29-1 with TRBJ2-1; 9 bases match TRBD2. This CDR3 is 14 amino acids long. V shed 6 bases and J 2 bases; nucleotides not matched to a gene: 5. Per the germline V gene, CDR1 is SQVTM and CDR2 is ANQGSEA. CDR3 nucleotide sequence: TGCAGCGTCGATAGCGGGAGAACCTACAATGAGCAGTTCTTC. It yields the protein CSVDSGRTYNEQFF.

The genes are TRBV5-5 and TRBJ2-3, with D tentatively TRBD1 (5 bases). Looked up from germline, CDR1 is SGHKS and CDR2 is YYEKEE (reference sequence). V shed 3 bases and J shed 1 base, with 12 bases lying between them. The CDR3 covers 15 residues. CDR3 sequence reads: CASSSSSRGTDTQYF. CDR3 bases: TGTGCCAGCAGCTCGTCCAGCAGGGGCACAGATACGCAGTATTTT.

This sequence joins TRBV9 and TRBJ1-1; the D gene is possibly TRBD1 (5 bases). Germline CDR1 and CDR2: SGDLS and YYNGEE. This CDR3 has 12 amino acids. Between the trimmed V and J ends, which lost 0 bases and 5 bases, there was a span of 5 bases. Here the CDR3 DNA reads TGTGCCAGCAGCGTAGAGGGGACTGAAGCTTTCTTT. Protein sequence: CASSVEGTEAFF. Supplemented by reference TRBV9 and TRBJ1-1, the full variable domain reads DSGVTQTPKHLITATGQRVTLRCSPRSGDLSVYWYQQSLDQGLQFLIQYYNGEERAKGNILERFSAQQFPDLHSELNLSSLELGDSALYFCASSVEGTEAFFGQGTRLTVV.